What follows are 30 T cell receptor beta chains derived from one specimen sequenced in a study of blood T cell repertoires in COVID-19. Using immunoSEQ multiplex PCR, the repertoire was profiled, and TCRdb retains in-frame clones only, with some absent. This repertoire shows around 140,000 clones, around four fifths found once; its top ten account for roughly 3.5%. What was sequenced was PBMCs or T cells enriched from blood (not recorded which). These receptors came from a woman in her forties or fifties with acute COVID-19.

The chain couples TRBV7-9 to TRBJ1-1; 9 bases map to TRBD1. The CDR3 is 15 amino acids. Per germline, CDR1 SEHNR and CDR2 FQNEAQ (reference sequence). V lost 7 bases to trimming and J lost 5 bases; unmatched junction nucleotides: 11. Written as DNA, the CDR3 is TGTGCCAGCAACTTCAAACAGGGGGCCGGGACTGAAGCTTTCTTT. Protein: CASNFKQGAGTEAFF.

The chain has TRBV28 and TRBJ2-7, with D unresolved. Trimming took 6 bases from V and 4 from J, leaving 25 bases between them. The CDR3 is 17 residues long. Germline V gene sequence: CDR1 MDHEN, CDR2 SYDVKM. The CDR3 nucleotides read TGTGCCAGCAGCATCGGTTGGGCTACACGGCCCGATTACGAGCAGTACTTC. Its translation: CASSIGWATRPDYEQYF.

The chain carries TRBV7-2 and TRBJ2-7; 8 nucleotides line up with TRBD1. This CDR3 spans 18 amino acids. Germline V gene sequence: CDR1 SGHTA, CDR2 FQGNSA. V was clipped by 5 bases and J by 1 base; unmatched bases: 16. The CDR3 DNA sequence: TGTGCCAGCAGCCAAGGGTCCCGGACAGGGTTTCGGTCCTACGAGCAGTACTTC. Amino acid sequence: CASSQGSRTGFRSYEQYF.

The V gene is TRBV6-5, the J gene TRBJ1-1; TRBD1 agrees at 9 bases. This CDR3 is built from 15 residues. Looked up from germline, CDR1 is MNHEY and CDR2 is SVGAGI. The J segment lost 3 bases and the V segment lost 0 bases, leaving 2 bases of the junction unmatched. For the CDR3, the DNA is TGTGCCAGCAGTTACTCGCGACAGGGGGACACTGAAGCTTTCTTT. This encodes CASSYSRQGDTEAFF.

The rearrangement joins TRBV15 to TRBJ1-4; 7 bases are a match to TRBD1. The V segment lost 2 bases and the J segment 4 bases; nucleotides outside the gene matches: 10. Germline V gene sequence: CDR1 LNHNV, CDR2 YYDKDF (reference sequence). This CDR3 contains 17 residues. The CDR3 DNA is TGTGCCACCAGCAGAAAGTCCGGGACAGCGAGTAATGAAAAACTGTTTTTT. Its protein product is CATSRKSGTASNEKLFF.

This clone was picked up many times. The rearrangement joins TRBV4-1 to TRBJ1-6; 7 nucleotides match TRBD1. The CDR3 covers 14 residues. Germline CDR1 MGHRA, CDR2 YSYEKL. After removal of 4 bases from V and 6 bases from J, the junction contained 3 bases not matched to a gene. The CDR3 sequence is CASSPDRTNSPLHF. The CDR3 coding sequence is TGCGCCAGCAGCCCGGACAGGACTAATTCACCCCTCCACTTT.

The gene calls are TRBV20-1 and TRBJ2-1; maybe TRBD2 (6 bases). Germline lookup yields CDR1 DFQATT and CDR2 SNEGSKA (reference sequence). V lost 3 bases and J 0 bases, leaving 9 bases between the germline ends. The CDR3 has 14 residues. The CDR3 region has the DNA TGCAGTGCTAGTGGCGGGACCTCCTACAATGAGCAGTTCTTC. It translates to CSASGGTSYNEQFF.

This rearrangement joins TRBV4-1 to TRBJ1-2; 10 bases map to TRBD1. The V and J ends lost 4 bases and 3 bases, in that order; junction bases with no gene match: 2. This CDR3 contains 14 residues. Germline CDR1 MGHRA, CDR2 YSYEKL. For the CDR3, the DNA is TGCGCCAGCAGCCGGGACAGGGGAGACTATGGCTACACCTTC. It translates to CASSRDRGDYGYTF.

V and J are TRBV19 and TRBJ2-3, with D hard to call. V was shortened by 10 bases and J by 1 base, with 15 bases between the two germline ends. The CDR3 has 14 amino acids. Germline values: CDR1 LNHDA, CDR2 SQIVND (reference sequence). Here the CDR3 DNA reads TGTGCCACCAGAATTCGAGAGGGCACAGATACGCAGTATTTT. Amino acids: CATRIREGTDTQYF.

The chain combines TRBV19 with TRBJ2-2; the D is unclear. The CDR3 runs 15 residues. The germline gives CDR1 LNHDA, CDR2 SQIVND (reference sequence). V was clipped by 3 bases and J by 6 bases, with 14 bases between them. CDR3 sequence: CASSITSIRAGELFF. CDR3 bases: TGTGCCAGTAGTATCACCTCCATTCGGGCCGGGGAGCTGTTTTTT.

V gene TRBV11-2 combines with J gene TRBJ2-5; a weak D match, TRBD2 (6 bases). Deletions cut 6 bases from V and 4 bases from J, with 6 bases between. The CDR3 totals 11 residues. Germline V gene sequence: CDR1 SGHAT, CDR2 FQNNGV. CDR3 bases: TGTGCCAGCAGGGGGGGAGAGACCCAGTACTTC. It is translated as CASRGGETQYF.

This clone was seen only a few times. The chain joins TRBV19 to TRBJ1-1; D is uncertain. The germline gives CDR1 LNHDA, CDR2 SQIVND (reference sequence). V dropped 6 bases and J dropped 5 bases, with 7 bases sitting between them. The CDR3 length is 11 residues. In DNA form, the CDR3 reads TGTGCCAGTAGGCTCGGTACTGAAGCTTTCTTT. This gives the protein CASRLGTEAFF. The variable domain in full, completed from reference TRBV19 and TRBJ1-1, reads DGGITQSPKYLFRKEGQNVTLSCEQNLNHDAMYWYRQDPGQGLRLIYYSQIVNDFQKGDIAEGYSVSREKKESFPLTVTSAQKNPTAFYLCASRLGTEAFFGQGTRLTVV.

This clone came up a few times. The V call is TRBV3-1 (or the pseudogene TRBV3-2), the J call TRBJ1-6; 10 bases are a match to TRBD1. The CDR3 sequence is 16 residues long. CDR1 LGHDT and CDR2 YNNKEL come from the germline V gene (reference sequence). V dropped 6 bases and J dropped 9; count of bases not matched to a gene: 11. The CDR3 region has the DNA TGTGCCAGCAGGCGACAGGGGGCGAGTGAAAGTTCACCCCTCCACTTT. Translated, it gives CASRRQGASESSPLHF.

The CDR3 DNA reads as TGTGCCAGTAGTAAACCGGGACACCAAGACTCTGGAAACACCATATATTTT. Its translation is CASSKPGHQDSGNTIYF. The rearrangement joins TRBV19 to TRBJ1-3, with TRBD1 as a possible D gene (6 bases). V lost 4 bases and J lost 0, with 16 bases in between. Germline V lookup: CDR1 LNHDA, CDR2 SQIVND (reference sequence). The CDR3 covers 17 residues.

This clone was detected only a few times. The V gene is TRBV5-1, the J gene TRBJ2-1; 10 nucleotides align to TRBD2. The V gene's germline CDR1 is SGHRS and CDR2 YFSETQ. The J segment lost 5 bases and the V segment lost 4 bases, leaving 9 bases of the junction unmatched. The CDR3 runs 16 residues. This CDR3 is CASSVRGAGGDNEQFF. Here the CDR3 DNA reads TGCGCCAGCAGCGTTCGAGGAGCGGGAGGGGACAATGAGCAGTTCTTC. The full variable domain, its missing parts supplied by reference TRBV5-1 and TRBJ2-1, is KAGVTQTPRYLIKTRGQQVTLSCSPISGHRSVSWYQQTPGQGLQFLFEYFSETQRNKGNFPGRFSGRQFSNSRSEMNVSTLELGDSALYLCASSVRGAGGDNEQFFGPGTRLTVL.

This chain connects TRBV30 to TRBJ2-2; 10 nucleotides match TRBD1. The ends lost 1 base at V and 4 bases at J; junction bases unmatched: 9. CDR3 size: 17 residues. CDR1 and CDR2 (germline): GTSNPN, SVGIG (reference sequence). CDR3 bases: TGTGCCTGGAGTGCATACCCCGGGACAGGGGTCACCGGGGAGCTGTTTTTT. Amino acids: CAWSAYPGTGVTGELFF.

The CDR3 reads CASSSTGGGQPQHF. CDR3 sequence (DNA): TGTGCCAGCAGTTCTACAGGGGGGGGTCAGCCCCAGCATTTT. The chain couples TRBV27 to TRBJ1-5; the match to TRBD1 covers 8 bases. The V and J ends lost 4 bases and 6 bases, in that order; junction bases with no gene match: 5. CDR1 and CDR2 from the germline V gene are MNHEY and SMNVEV (reference sequence). The CDR3 sequence is 14 residues long.

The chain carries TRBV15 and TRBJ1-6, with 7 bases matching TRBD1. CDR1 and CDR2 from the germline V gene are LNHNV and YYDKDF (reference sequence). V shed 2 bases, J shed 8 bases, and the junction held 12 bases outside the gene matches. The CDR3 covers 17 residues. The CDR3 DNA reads TGTGCCACCAGCAGAAGAAGAGCTGGGACAGCCCATTCACCCCTCCACTTT. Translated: CATSRRRAGTAHSPLHF.

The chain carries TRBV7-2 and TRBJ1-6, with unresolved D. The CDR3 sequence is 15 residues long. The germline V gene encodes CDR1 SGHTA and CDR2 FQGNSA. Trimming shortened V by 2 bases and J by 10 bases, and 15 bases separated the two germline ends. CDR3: CASSLSIGARSPLHF. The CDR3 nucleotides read TGTGCCAGCAGCTTATCCATAGGAGCAAGGTCACCCCTCCACTTT.

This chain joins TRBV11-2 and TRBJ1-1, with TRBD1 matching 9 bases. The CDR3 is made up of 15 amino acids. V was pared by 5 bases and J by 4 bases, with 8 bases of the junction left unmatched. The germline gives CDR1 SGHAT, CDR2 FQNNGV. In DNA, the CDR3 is TGTGCCAGCAGCCCTCAACAGGGGGCGGGCACTGAAGCTTTCTTT. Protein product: CASSPQQGAGTEAFF.

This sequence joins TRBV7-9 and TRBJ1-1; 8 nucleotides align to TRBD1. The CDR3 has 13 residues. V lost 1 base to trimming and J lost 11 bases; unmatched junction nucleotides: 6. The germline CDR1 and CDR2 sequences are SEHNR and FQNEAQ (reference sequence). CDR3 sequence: CASSLDGTGRAFF. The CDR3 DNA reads TGTGCCAGCAGCTTAGATGGGACAGGTCGTGCTTTCTTT.

The CDR3 region is CASSGQGPYEQYF. The CDR3 nucleotides are TGTGCCAGCAGCGGACAGGGACCCTACGAGCAGTACTTC. The chain employs TRBV2 and TRBJ2-7; TRBD1 matches 8 bases. This CDR3 comprises 13 residues. The V gene's germline CDR1 is SNHLY and CDR2 FYNNEI. The V segment lost 6 bases and the J segment 2 bases; nucleotides outside the gene matches: 3.

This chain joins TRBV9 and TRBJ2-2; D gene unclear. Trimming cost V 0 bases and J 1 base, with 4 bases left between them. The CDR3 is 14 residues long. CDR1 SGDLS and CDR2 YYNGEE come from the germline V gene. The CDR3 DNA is TGTGCCAGCAGCGTAGGCGGGAACACCGGGGAGCTGTTTTTT. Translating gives CASSVGGNTGELFF.

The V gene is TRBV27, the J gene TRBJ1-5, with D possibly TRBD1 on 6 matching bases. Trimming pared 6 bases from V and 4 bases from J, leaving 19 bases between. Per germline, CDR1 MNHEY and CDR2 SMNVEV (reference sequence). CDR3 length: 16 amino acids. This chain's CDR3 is CASSTSGVGGNQPQHF. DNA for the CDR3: TGTGCCAGCAGCACCTCAGGGGTCGGGGGGAATCAGCCCCAGCATTTT.

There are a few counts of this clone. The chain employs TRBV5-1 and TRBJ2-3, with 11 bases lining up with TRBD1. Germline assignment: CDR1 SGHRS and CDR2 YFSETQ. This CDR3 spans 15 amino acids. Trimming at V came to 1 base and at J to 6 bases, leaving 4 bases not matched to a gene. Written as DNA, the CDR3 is TGCGCCAGCAGCTTGTCTGGGACAGGGGGTGATACGCAGTATTTT. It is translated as CASSLSGTGGDTQYF.

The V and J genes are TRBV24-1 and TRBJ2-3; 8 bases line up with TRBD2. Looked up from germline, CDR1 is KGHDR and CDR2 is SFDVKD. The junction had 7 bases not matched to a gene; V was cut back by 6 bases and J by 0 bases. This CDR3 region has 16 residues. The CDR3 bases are TGTGCCACCAGTAGTACAGCGGGGGAAAGCACAGATACGCAGTATTTT. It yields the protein CATSSTAGESTDTQYF.

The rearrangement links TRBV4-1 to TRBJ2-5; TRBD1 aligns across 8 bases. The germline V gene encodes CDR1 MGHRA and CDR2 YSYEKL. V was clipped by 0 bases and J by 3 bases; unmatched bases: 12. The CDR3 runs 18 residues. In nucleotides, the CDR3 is TGCGCCAGCAGCCAAGATGTGTCAGGGGGCGTACAAAAAGAGACCCAGTACTTC. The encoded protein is CASSQDVSGGVQKETQYF.

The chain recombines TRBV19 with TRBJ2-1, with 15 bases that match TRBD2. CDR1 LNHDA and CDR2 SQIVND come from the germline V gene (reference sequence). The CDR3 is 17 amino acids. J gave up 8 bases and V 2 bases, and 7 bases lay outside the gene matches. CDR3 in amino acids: CASSIYGGLAGGHEQFF. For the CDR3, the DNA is TGTGCCAGTAGTATATATGGGGGACTAGCGGGAGGTCATGAGCAGTTCTTC.

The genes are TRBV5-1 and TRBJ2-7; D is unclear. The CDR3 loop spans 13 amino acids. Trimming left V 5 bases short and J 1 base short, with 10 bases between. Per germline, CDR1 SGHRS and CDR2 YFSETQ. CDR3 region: CASSPRGSYEQYF. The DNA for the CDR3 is TGCGCCAGCAGTCCCCGCGGTTCCTACGAGCAGTACTTC.

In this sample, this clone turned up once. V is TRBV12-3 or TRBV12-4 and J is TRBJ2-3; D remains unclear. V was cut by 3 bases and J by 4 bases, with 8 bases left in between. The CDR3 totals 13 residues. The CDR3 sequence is CASSFGSPDTQYF. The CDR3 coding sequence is TGTGCCAGCAGTTTCGGTAGCCCAGATACGCAGTATTTT.